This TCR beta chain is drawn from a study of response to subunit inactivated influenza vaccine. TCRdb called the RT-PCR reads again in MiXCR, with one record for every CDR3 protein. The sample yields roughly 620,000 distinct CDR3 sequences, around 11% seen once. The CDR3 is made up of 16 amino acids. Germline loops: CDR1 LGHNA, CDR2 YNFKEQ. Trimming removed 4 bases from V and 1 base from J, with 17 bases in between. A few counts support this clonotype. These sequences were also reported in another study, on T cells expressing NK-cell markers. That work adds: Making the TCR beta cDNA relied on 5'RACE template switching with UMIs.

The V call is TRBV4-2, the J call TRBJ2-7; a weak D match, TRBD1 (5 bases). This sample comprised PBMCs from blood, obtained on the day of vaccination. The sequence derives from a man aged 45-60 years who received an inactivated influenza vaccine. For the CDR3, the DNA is TGTGCCAGCAGCCCTCCCGTAGGACACGGTTCCTACGAGCAGTACTTC. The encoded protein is CASSPPVGHGSYEQYF.